Below, 20 T cell receptor beta chains from the same sample are listed, as sequenced in a study of metastatic and nonmetastatic thyroid tumors. TCRdb reprocessed the PCR reads using MiXCR. The sample records roughly 20,000 clones, 22% being singletons. Not a single patient had been given any form of treatment at any point before undergoing thyroid surgery. The sample taken for sequencing was tumor tissue. The receptors originated from a male donor with papillary thyroid cancer or a benign thyroid nodule (not recorded which). Some clones in this sample may be carry-over from other donors' samples.

This clone showed up many times. V is TRBV6-2 or TRBV6-3 and J is TRBJ1-2; D is unresolved. The CDR3 length is 13 residues. The ends were cut back, 5 bases at V and 0 bases at J, with 7 bases in the middle. CDR1 MNHEY and CDR2 SVGEGT come from the germline V gene. The CDR3 DNA sequence: TGTGCCAGCAGTAGAACTCCTAACTATGGCTACACCTTC. Translation gives CASSRTPNYGYTF.

This clone was seen ten or more times. Other nucleotide sequences in the sample specify the same CDR3. The CDR3 DNA follows: TGTGCCAGCAGCTTAGGACAGCAATACAATGAGCAGTTCTTC. Encoded protein: CASSLGQQYNEQFF. This rearrangement joins TRBV11-2 to TRBJ2-1; possibly TRBD1 for D (5 bases). Trimming cost V 1 base and J 4 bases, with 8 bases left between them. CDR3 length: 14 residues. Germline V gene lookup returns CDR1 SGHAT and CDR2 FQNNGV.

This clone was seen more than once but under ten times. The rearrangement joins TRBV19 to TRBJ1-1, with D possibly matching TRBD1 (5 bases). There are 14 residues in the CDR3. Germline CDR1 reads LNHDA; CDR2 reads SQIVND (reference sequence). Trimming took off 9 bases at V and 1 base at J, with 15 bases between the two ends. CDR3: CASKLGEANTEAFF. For the CDR3, the DNA is TGTGCCAGCAAATTGGGGGAAGCGAACACTGAAGCTTTCTTT.

V and J are TRBV11-3 and TRBJ1-2; D is unresolved. CDR1 is SGHNT and CDR2 is YENEEA in the germline V gene. The CDR3 extends over 13 amino acids. V was trimmed by 2 bases and J by 2 bases, leaving 6 bases between them. CDR3 coding DNA: TGTGCCAGCAGCTTATCAGGAAACTATGGCTACACCTTC. Its protein is CASSLSGNYGYTF.

The chain couples TRBV6-1 to TRBJ2-7; possible D gene TRBD2, 5 bases. V was clipped by 6 bases and J by 1 base, with 16 bases between them. Germline CDR1 reads MNHNS; CDR2 reads SASEGT. The CDR3 runs to 15 residues. For the CDR3, the DNA is TGTGCCAGCAGGGACGCCTGGACGGGATCCTACGAGCAGTACTTC. It is translated as CASRDAWTGSYEQYF.

V gene TRBV5-5 combines with J gene TRBJ1-3; 10 nucleotides align to TRBD1. Trimming cost V 7 bases and J 0 bases; bases outside gene matches: 7. This CDR3 is built from 16 residues. The V gene's germline CDR1 is SGHKS and CDR2 YYEKEE (reference sequence). The CDR3 here is CASVGQGSNSGNTIYF. DNA for the CDR3: TGTGCCAGCGTGGGACAGGGGTCGAACTCTGGAAACACCATATATTTT.

This chain uses TRBV5-1 with TRBJ1-2, with D possibly being TRBD1 (6 bases). The CDR3 is made up of 17 amino acids. The germline V gene encodes CDR1 SGHRS and CDR2 YFSETQ. Deletions cut 4 bases from V and 0 bases from J, with 19 bases between. The CDR3 DNA reads TGCGCCAGCAGCAGCCTTAGGACAGTCTCTCCTAACTATGGCTACACCTTC. This gives the protein CASSSLRTVSPNYGYTF.

With respect to this clone: Here the CDR3 omits its conserved ending phenylalanine or tryptophan, so a read error is the likely source. The chain is built from TRBV4-3 and TRBJ1-1; perhaps TRBD1 as D (5 bases). Looked up from germline, CDR1 is LGHNA and CDR2 is YSLEER. The CDR3 contains 14 residues. In DNA, the CDR3 is TGCGCCAGCAGCCAAAGGGGACTGAACAGTGAAGCTTTCTTA. Encoded protein: CASSQRGLNSEAFL.

The J gene is TRBJ2-5, the V gene TRBV11-2; a possible D gene is TRBD1 (6 bases). The V end was cut by 5 bases, the J end by 0 bases, with 28 bases between. CDR3 size: 20 residues. From germline, CDR1 is SGHAT and CDR2 FQNNGV. This chain's CDR3 is CASSRGDFRGLLGNQETQYF. The CDR3 region has the DNA TGTGCCAGCAGCCGAGGAGATTTCAGGGGCCTTTTAGGTAACCAAGAGACCCAGTACTTC.

This clone counts as medium-sized (0.01 to 0.1%). This chain joins TRBV19 and TRBJ2-1, with 14 bases that match TRBD2. Looked up from germline, CDR1 is LNHDA and CDR2 is SQIVND (reference sequence). The CDR3 sequence is 16 residues long. Losses at the gene ends were 7 bases for V and 7 bases for J; bases not matched to a gene: 9. The CDR3, as DNA: TGTGCCAGTACCCCCTCCGGGACTAGCGGGAGAAATGAGCAGTTCTTC. It encodes CASTPSGTSGRNEQFF.

This clone was counted at least ten times. The chain employs TRBV4-2 and TRBJ2-4; 11 nucleotides match TRBD2. This CDR3 has 19 amino acids. After removal of 1 base from V and 0 bases from J, the junction contained 8 bases not matched to a gene. Germline V gives CDR1 LGHNA, CDR2 YNFKEQ. In DNA, the CDR3 is TGTGCCAGCAGCCAAGGGGCACTAGCGGGAGAGGGAGCCAAAAACATTCAGTACTTC. Its protein product is CASSQGALAGEGAKNIQYF.

The sample holds a few counts of this clone. J is TRBJ2-7 and V is TRBV6-2 or TRBV6-3; D is undetermined. The CDR3 covers 12 residues. Germline V gene data show CDR1 as MNHEY and CDR2 as SVGEGT. V lost 2 bases and J lost 3, with 5 bases in between. CDR3 in DNA: TGTGCCAGCAGTTACGAAAACTACGAGCAGTACTTC. It codes for CASSYENYEQYF.

The chain employs TRBV5-4 and TRBJ2-7, with TRBD2 matching 10 bases. Germline trimming cut 0 bases from V and 5 bases from J; bases unmatched to any gene: 11. This CDR3 is 17 amino acids long. Per the germline V gene, CDR1 is SGHNT and CDR2 is YYREEE (reference sequence). Written as DNA, the CDR3 is TGTGCCAGCAGCTTGGGGGGACTAGCGTCACCGGGCGACGAGCAGTACTTC. Amino acids: CASSLGGLASPGDEQYF. The variable domain in full, with the rest retrieved from reference TRBV5-4 and TRBJ2-7, is ETGVTQSPTHLIKTRGQQVTLRCSSQSGHNTVSWYQQALGQGPQFIFQYYREEENGRGNFPPRFSGLQFPNYSSELNVNALELDDSALYLCASSLGGLASPGDEQYFGPGTRLTVT.

This clone was recorded many times. This chain uses TRBV12-3 or TRBV12-4 with TRBJ1-1; weak D call: TRBD1 (5 bases). Deletions cut 5 bases from V and 3 bases from J, with 13 bases between. The CDR3 length is 14 residues. The CDR3 reads CASSSRELHTEAFF. The CDR3 nucleotides read TGTGCCAGCAGTAGCAGGGAGCTGCACACTGAAGCTTTCTTT.

This rearrangement joins TRBV6-2 or TRBV6-3 to TRBJ2-2; perhaps TRBD1 as D (6 bases). Trimming took off 7 bases at V and 5 bases at J, with 17 bases between the two ends. The CDR3 covers 15 residues. CDR1 and CDR2 from the germline V gene are MNHEY and SVGEGT. The CDR3 sequence: CASTILDDRTGELFF. The CDR3 DNA follows: TGTGCCAGCACCATACTAGACGACAGGACCGGGGAGCTGTTTTTT.

CDR3 DNA sequence: TGCGCCAGCAGCCCAGAGGTACGGGGGGAACTGTTTTTT. Translating gives CASSPEVRGELFF. The chain combines TRBV4-3 with TRBJ1-4; D might be TRBD1 (5 bases). This CDR3 spans 13 amino acids. Germline V gene data show CDR1 as LGHNA and CDR2 as YSLEER. Trimming pared 4 bases from V and 12 bases from J, leaving 15 bases between.

In this sample, this clone turned up many times. The chain uses TRBV5-4 and TRBJ2-7; TRBD2 matches 15 bases. V shed 0 bases, J shed 6 bases, and the junction held 4 bases outside the gene matches. The V gene's germline CDR1 is SGHNT and CDR2 YYREEE (reference sequence). The CDR3 length is 16 residues. The CDR3 DNA reads TGTGCCAGCAGCTTGGCAGGGACTAGCGGGAGGATCGAGCAGTACTTC. It translates to CASSLAGTSGRIEQYF.

This clone occurred many times. Possible read error: a much larger clone is one base away. Different DNA sequences within this sample yield the same CDR3. The V and J genes are TRBV12-3 or TRBV12-4 and TRBJ1-2, with D possibly being TRBD1 (5 bases). V lost 1 base and J 6 bases, leaving 9 bases between the germline ends. CDR3 length: 13 residues. The CDR3 loop reads CASSLGGVNGYTF. The CDR3 region has the DNA TGTGCCAGCAGTTTAGGGGGGGTAAATGGCTACACCTTC.

This clone was found many times. V and J are TRBV5-1 and TRBJ1-4; TRBD1 might be the D (6 bases). Trimming removed 2 bases from V and 4 bases from J, with 9 bases in between. Germline-derived CDR1 and CDR2 are SGHRS and YFSETQ. The CDR3 extends over 14 amino acids. DNA of the CDR3: TGCGCCAGCAGCTTCGGGACAAATAATGAAAAACTGTTTTTT. Translating it yields CASSFGTNNEKLFF.

This clone has a count of ten or more. The chain couples TRBV11-1 to TRBJ1-1; D remains unclear. Trimming pared 4 bases from V and 3 bases from J, leaving 12 bases between. The germline gives CDR1 SGHAT, CDR2 FQDESV (reference sequence). The CDR3 is 14 amino acids. The CDR3 region has the DNA TGTGCCAGCAGCTCCTCCCGAACCCACACTGAAGCTTTCTTT. Its translation: CASSSSRTHTEAFF.